Following are 17 T cell receptor beta chains from one sample sequenced in a study of blood T cells in healthy people across ages. Next came a second PCR, run for about 6 to 12 cycles, which used a sample-barcoded 5' primer along with a J-beta primer mix. A single record per CDR3 protein comes from TCRdb applying MiXCR to the 5' RACE reads. The data show approximately 1.5 million distinct CDR3 sequences, 30% to 35% seen once. Sequences were obtained from blood. These receptors all come from a woman in her 30s in good health.

The chain carries TRBV3-1 and TRBJ2-6; D is unresolved. V lost 3 bases and J lost 0, with 6 bases in between. This CDR3 is 15 amino acids long. Per the germline V gene, CDR1 is LGHDT and CDR2 is YNNKEL (reference sequence). The chain's CDR3 is CASSHPFSGANVLTF. The DNA for the CDR3 is TGTGCCAGCAGCCACCCCTTCTCTGGGGCCAACGTCCTGACTTTC.

Ten or more counts support this clonotype. This chain's CDR3 is CASSSRTGRVETQYF. The CDR3 coding sequence is TGTGCCAGCAGCTCTCGGACTGGTCGTGTAGAGACCCAGTACTTC. The V and J genes are TRBV4-2 and TRBJ2-5, with D possibly being TRBD2 (5 bases). Germline CDR1 is LGHNA and CDR2 is YNFKEQ. V was clipped by 5 bases and J by 4 bases, with 17 bases between them. The CDR3 loop spans 15 amino acids.

This clonotype came up a few times. The rearrangement uses TRBV9 and TRBJ1-2; TRBD1 might be the D (5 bases). Germline V gene sequence: CDR1 SGDLS, CDR2 YYNGEE. The CDR3 sequence is 15 residues long. V was shortened by 0 bases and J by 4 bases, with 13 bases between the two germline ends. CDR3 protein: CASSVEGGVGYGYTF. The CDR3 bases are TGTGCCAGCAGCGTAGAAGGAGGGGTGGGCTATGGCTACACCTTC.

The gene calls are TRBV20-1 and TRBJ2-5, with 10 nucleotides matching TRBD1. V gave up 5 bases and J gave up 5 bases; unmatched junction bases: 5. The CDR3 length is 13 residues. Germline V CDR1 and CDR2: DFQATT, SNEGSKA (reference sequence). In nucleotides, the CDR3 is TGCAGTGCTCCCATGGACAGGGGGGAGACCCAGTACTTC. It encodes CSAPMDRGETQYF.

The genes are TRBV11-2 and TRBJ2-1, with D perhaps matching TRBD2 (5 bases). V lost 0 bases and J lost 8, with 11 bases in between. Germline V CDR1 and CDR2: SGHAT, FQNNGV. The CDR3 is 14 residues long. In DNA form, the CDR3 reads TGTGCCAGCAGCTTAGATGGTCTGAGGGATGAGCAGTTCTTC. It translates to CASSLDGLRDEQFF.

This clonotype was observed a few times. CDR3 loop: CASSYSSGHSNTGELFF. In DNA form, the CDR3 reads TGTGCCAGCAGTTACTCGAGCGGACACTCGAACACCGGGGAGCTGTTTTTT. The rearrangement uses TRBV6-5 and TRBJ2-2, with D perhaps given as TRBD1 or TRBD2 (5 bases each). CDR3 length equals 17 residues. The V end was cut by 0 bases, the J end by 0 bases, with 11 bases between. The germline gives CDR1 MNHEY, CDR2 SVGAGI.

This clonotype was picked up a small number of times. The chain uses TRBV7-2 and TRBJ1-2; D possibly corresponds to TRBD1 (5 bases). The germline V gene encodes CDR1 SGHTA and CDR2 FQGNSA. Trimming pared 1 base from V and 7 bases from J, leaving 13 bases between. The CDR3 extends over 14 amino acids. CDR3 sequence: CASSLGAGSSGYTF. The CDR3 DNA is TGTGCCAGCAGCTTAGGTGCAGGGTCGAGTGGCTACACCTTC.

In its sample, this clonotype was seen a few times. This chain uses TRBV11-2 with TRBJ2-1; D is perhaps TRBD1 or TRBD2 (5 bases each). Germline values: CDR1 SGHAT, CDR2 FQNNGV. The CDR3 is 15 residues long. Trimming took off 5 bases at V and 9 bases at J, with 20 bases between the two ends. For the CDR3, the DNA is TGTGCCAGCAGCCGGATAAGGGACCCAGCGTTTGAGCAGTTCTTC. Translation: CASSRIRDPAFEQFF.

This clonotype was observed a handful of times. The chain links TRBV18 to TRBJ2-1; D unclear. This CDR3 has 13 amino acids. V was cut by 5 bases and J by 2 bases, with 7 bases left in between. Germline V gene data show CDR1 as KGHSH and CDR2 as LQKENI. The CDR3 is CASSANPYNEQFF. CDR3 sequence (DNA): TGTGCCAGCTCAGCGAATCCCTACAATGAGCAGTTCTTC.

The V gene is TRBV4-1, the J gene TRBJ2-4; 9 nucleotides match TRBD2. Gene TRBJ2-5 matches the end of the DNA better, so the J call may be wrong. The CDR3 loop spans 19 amino acids. Per the germline V gene, CDR1 is MGHRA and CDR2 is YSYEKL. CDR3 nucleotide sequence: TGCGCCAGCAGCCAGATATCCGGGACTAGCAGGCGGCGGATAGAGACCCAGTACTTC. Protein product: CASSQISGTSRRRIETQYF.

The chain recombines TRBV6-2 or TRBV6-3 with TRBJ2-5, with 10 nucleotides matching TRBD2. Trimming cost V 5 bases and J 2 bases; bases outside gene matches: 11. The CDR3 has 17 amino acids. The germline V gene encodes CDR1 MNHEY and CDR2 SVGEGT. The CDR3 DNA reads TGTGCCAGCAGTCCCGGCGTGGTAGCGGGGGGACAAGAGACCCAGTACTTC. Translation gives CASSPGVVAGGQETQYF.

J is TRBJ1-1 and V is TRBV20-1; the match to TRBD1 covers 8 bases. The length of the CDR3 is 12 residues. CDR1 and CDR2 from the germline V gene are DFQATT and SNEGSKA (reference sequence). The CDR3 DNA reads TGCGTCCTACAGGGGGAGAACACTGAAGCTTTCTTT. Encoded protein: CVLQGENTEAFF.

This clonotype was counted between two and nine times. CDR3 protein: CASSLDGPVGYEQYF. CDR3 bases: TGTGCCAGCAGTTTGGACGGTCCAGTCGGGTACGAGCAGTACTTC. V and J are TRBV27 and TRBJ2-7, with unresolved D. Trimming stripped 3 bases from V and 4 bases from J, with 16 bases between. Germline V CDR1 and CDR2: MNHEY, SMNVEV (reference sequence). This CDR3 contains 15 residues.

This clonotype was detected a few times. This chain connects TRBV29-1 to TRBJ1-4; TRBD1 matches 9 bases. The length of the CDR3 is 12 residues. Trimming at V came to 4 bases and at J to 8 bases, leaving 2 bases not matched to a gene. Germline values: CDR1 SQVTM, CDR2 ANQGSEA. The CDR3 nucleotides read TGCAGCGTTGGAACAGGGGGCGAAAAACTGTTTTTT. Translation: CSVGTGGEKLFF. Full variable domain (remainder filled in from reference TRBV29-1 and TRBJ1-4): SAVISQKPSRDICQRGTSLTIQCQVDSQVTMMFWYRQQPGQSLTLIATANQGSEATYESGFVIDKFPISRPNLTFSTLTVSNMSPEDSSIYLCSVGTGGEKLFFGSGTQLSVL.

J is TRBJ1-6 and V is TRBV7-3; D is unclear. CDR3 length equals 15 residues. Trimming took off 6 bases at V and 7 bases at J, with 16 bases between the two ends. Germline CDR1 SGHTA, CDR2 FQGTGA. In DNA, the CDR3 is TGTGCCAGCAGGAAGAGCCGGCTGGAAAATTCACCCCTCCACTTT. Translation: CASRKSRLENSPLHF.

This clonotype was counted only a few times. The chain combines TRBV28 with TRBJ2-1, with a weak D call TRBD2 (5 bases). V was shortened by 7 bases and J by 0 bases, with 10 bases between the two germline ends. The CDR3 runs to 14 residues. Per germline, CDR1 MDHEN and CDR2 SYDVKM. CDR3 amino acids: CASTFEGSYNEQFF. The CDR3, as DNA: TGTGCCAGCACTTTTGAGGGCTCCTACAATGAGCAGTTCTTC.

The chain recombines TRBV28 with TRBJ2-6, with a tentative D call TRBD1 (5 bases). Looked up from germline, CDR1 is MDHEN and CDR2 is SYDVKM. The CDR3 has 15 amino acids. V lost 5 bases and J 3 bases, leaving 11 bases between the germline ends. As DNA, the CDR3 is TGTGCCAGCAGTACAGGTTTCTTTGGGGCCAACGTCCTGACTTTC. It specifies CASSTGFFGANVLTF.